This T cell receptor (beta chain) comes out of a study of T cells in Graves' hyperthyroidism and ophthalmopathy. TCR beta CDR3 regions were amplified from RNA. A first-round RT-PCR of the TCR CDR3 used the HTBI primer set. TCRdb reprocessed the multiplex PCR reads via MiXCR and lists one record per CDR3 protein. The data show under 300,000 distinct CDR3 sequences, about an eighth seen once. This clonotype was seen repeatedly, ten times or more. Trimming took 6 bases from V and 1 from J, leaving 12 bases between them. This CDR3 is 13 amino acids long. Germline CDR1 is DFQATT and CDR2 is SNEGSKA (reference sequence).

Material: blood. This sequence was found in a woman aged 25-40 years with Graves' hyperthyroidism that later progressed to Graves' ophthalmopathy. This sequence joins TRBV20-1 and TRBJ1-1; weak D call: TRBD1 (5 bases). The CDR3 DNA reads TGCAGTGCCGGGGGACCTACGAACACTGAAGCTTTCTTT. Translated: CSAGGPTNTEAFF.